This TCR beta chain was recovered during a study of shared clonotypes between healthy human individuals. Study observations and caveats: Naive subsets, compared against memory subsets, generally had larger estimated richness values.

The CDR3 length is 15 residues. The germline V gene has CDR1 GTSNPN and CDR2 SVGIG (reference sequence). V dropped 0 bases and J dropped 0 bases, with 6 bases sitting between them. Concerning this clone itself: What it recognizes is unknown. Other DNA sequences in the same sample also yield this CDR3.

Method: immunoSEQ multiplex PCR; TCRdb's copy keeps in-frame clones and lacks some. The table includes some 2.1 million clones, 95% detected once. The chain carries TRBV30 and TRBJ2-6, with TRBD2 as a possible D gene (6 bases). The receptor was derived from a man aged 18-30 years in good health. The specimen was naive CD4+ T cells sorted from blood. Subset denoted: CD45RA+ positively selected. The CDR3 region has the DNA TGTGCCTGGAGTGTCGGGGGCTCTGGGGCCAACGTCCTGACTTTC. This translates into CAWSVGGSGANVLTF.